There are a few counts of the clone carrying this T cell receptor (beta chain). From RNA transcripts, TCR beta CDR3 regions were amplified. Primed by the HTBI set, a first-round RT-PCR was run on the TCR CDR3. TCRdb used MiXCR to reprocess the multiplex PCR reads, holding one entry per CDR3 protein. The repertoire holds a few hundred thousand distinct CDR3 sequences, with about 15% as singletons. CDR3 length equals 15 residues. V lost 0 bases to trimming and J lost 5 bases, with 14 bases between them. Germline V gives CDR1 SGDLS, CDR2 YYNGEE. Diagnostic decisions used clinical symptoms, serum thyroxine and TRAb, thyroid ultrasound and orbital computed tomography. These data are taken from a study of T cells in Graves' hyperthyroidism and ophthalmopathy.

This clonotype was obtained from a woman aged 25 to 39 with Graves' hyperthyroidism. The chain has TRBV9 and TRBJ1-1, with D perhaps TRBD1 (5 bases). The specimen was blood. DNA for the CDR3: TGTGCCAGCAGCGTAGTCGTAGGGGAAGGTACTGAAGCTTTCTTT. Protein sequence: CASSVVVGEGTEAFF.